Listed here are 11 T cell receptor beta chains from one sample, sequenced in a study of identical twins (dated by TCRdb to 2016 to 2018). Receptors were amplified or captured by 5' RACE. Sequencing took place on an Illumina HiSeq 2000. The public reads were reprocessed in TCRdb via fastp at Q25 and MiXCR, keeping in-frame beta chains. Each CDR3 protein gets just one entry, which takes the most common genes and DNA from the rows behind it. The sample table holds a few hundred thousand distinct CDR3 sequences, of which around a tenth were seen once. Approximately 3% of the sample comes from the top ten. These records were also assigned to another study, of yellow fever vaccine responses in identical twins.

The sample consisted of PBMCs. The receptors here all came from a woman in her late teens or twenties in good health.

This clonotype was recorded at least ten times. V usage is TRBV10-3 and J usage is TRBJ2-2, with D possibly matching TRBD1 (6 bases). The CDR3 spans 15 residues. Germline-derived CDR1 and CDR2 are ENHRY and SYGVKD. V was pared by 5 bases and J by 1 base, with 11 bases between. CDR3 loop: CAISQTQGNTGELFF. The CDR3 DNA reads TGTGCCATCAGTCAAACACAGGGGAACACCGGGGAGCTGTTTTTT.

This clonotype has only a few counts. V is TRBV7-2 and J is TRBJ2-5; D not resolved. V lost 5 bases and J lost 5, with 12 bases in between. This CDR3 comprises 13 residues. Germline CDR1 SGHTA, CDR2 FQGNSA. The CDR3 coding sequence is TGTGCCAGCAGCCTATCCCTTAGGGAGACCCAGTACTTC. Translation: CASSLSLRETQYF.

Remarks on this clonotype: A much larger clone sits a single nucleotide away, making a read error possible. This chain connects TRBV29-1 to TRBJ2-1; D gene uncertain. CDR1 and CDR2 from the germline V gene are SQVTM and ANQGSEA. The CDR3 covers 10 residues. The chain's CDR3 is CGVLTYEQFF. The CDR3 bases are TGCGGCGTCCTTACTTATGAGCAGTTCTTC.

There are a few counts of this clonotype. This rearrangement joins TRBV12-3 or TRBV12-4 to TRBJ2-7; D is unclear. V was pared by 6 bases and J by 6 bases, with 12 bases between. The CDR3 runs to 12 residues. CDR3 residues: CASSLQAVEQYF. The CDR3 DNA reads TGTGCCAGCAGCCTCCAGGCAGTCGAGCAGTACTTC.

This clonotype showed up just a few times. The rearrangement uses TRBV7-8 and TRBJ2-7, with D uncertain. The CDR3 is 14 residues long. Germline-derived CDR1 and CDR2 are SGHVS and FQNEAQ. The germline V and J ends were trimmed by 5 bases and 7 bases, with 18 bases remaining between them. CDR3: CASSPPGPSLEQYF. CDR3 DNA sequence: TGTGCCAGCAGCCCTCCAGGACCGTCGCTAGAGCAGTACTTC.

In its sample, this clonotype was seen many times. The J gene is TRBJ2-7, the V gene TRBV6-2 or TRBV6-3; D is perhaps TRBD2 (6 bases). Germline V lookup: CDR1 MNHEY, CDR2 SVGEGT. V was clipped by 8 bases and J by 1 base, with 21 bases between them. This CDR3 is 16 amino acids long. This chain's CDR3 is CASSDPPGLGSYEQYF. The DNA for the CDR3 is TGTGCCAGCTCAGACCCTCCGGGACTCGGATCCTACGAGCAGTACTTC.

The chain joins TRBV3-1 to TRBJ1-6; possibly TRBD1 for D (5 bases). Germline CDR1 and CDR2: LGHDT and YNNKEL (reference sequence). Trimming took 3 bases from V and 7 from J, leaving 13 bases between them. The CDR3 loop spans 15 amino acids. CDR3 DNA: TGTGCCAGCAGCCACCTAGACAGTGGCAATTCACCCCTCCACTTT. It codes for CASSHLDSGNSPLHF.

This clonotype was observed at least ten times. The V and J genes are TRBV3-1 and TRBJ2-2; no firm D call. Germline CDR1 is LGHDT and CDR2 is YNNKEL (reference sequence). V lost 0 bases and J 3 bases, leaving 2 bases between the germline ends. This CDR3 spans 13 amino acids. Written as DNA, the CDR3 is TGTGCCAGCAGCCAAGATGACACCGGGGAGCTGTTTTTT. Its translation: CASSQDDTGELFF.

The rearrangement uses TRBV3-1 and TRBJ1-1; possible D gene TRBD1, 5 bases. V lost 1 base, J lost 1 base, and 13 bases lay in between. From germline, CDR1 is LGHDT and CDR2 YNNKEL (reference sequence). CDR3 size: 16 residues. The CDR3 DNA reads TGTGCCAGCAGCCAAGGACCGGGACGGAAGAACACTGAAGCTTTCTTT. Its translation: CASSQGPGRKNTEAFF.

The table lists this clonotype with a few counts. The chain uses TRBV20-1 and TRBJ2-3; perhaps TRBD2 as D (6 bases). CDR3 length equals 14 residues. From germline, CDR1 is DFQATT and CDR2 SNEGSKA (reference sequence). Trimming removed 4 bases from V and 0 bases from J, with 11 bases in between. The CDR3, as DNA: TGCAGTGCTAATAGCGGTTATAGCACAGATACGCAGTATTTT. This codes for CSANSGYSTDTQYF.

The V gene is TRBV29-1, the J gene TRBJ2-7; maybe TRBD2 (5 bases). The CDR3 sequence is 10 residues long. CDR1 and CDR2 (germline): SQVTM, ANQGSEA. Trimming removed 4 bases from V and 11 bases from J, with 12 bases in between. In nucleotides, the CDR3 is TGCAGCGTTGTTGCTGCAGCGGAGTACTTC. Protein product: CSVVAAAEYF.